This TCR beta chain was retrieved from a study of Ad26.COV2.S vaccination and SARS-CoV-2 variants. Study conclusions and caveats: Vaccinated and placebo-treated recipients had similar non-spike TCR breadth.

Germline lookup yields CDR1 MNHEY and CDR2 SVGEGT. The CDR3 contains 15 residues. V was clipped by 5 bases and J by 1 base; unmatched bases: 8. Details on this clone: Its antigen is undetermined.

Measured with immunoSEQ multiplex PCR; TCRdb has only the in-frame clones, and not every one. This repertoire shows 350,000 to 400,000 clones, approximately 90% found once; its top ten account for roughly 3.2%. Treatment of the sample: 19 received Ad26.COV2.S at low or high dose, single or two shots; roughly five received placebo; per-sample allocation not given. Samples were taken on day 63 after the first vaccine or placebo injection. Boston hosted the donor, who was an adult aged 18-55 years. The chain recombines TRBV6-2 or TRBV6-3 with TRBJ2-7; 7 bases match TRBD2. Source: peripheral blood, taken in a trial of Ad26.COV2.S vaccine versus placebo. The source is a person between 18 and 59 years old who received the Ad26.COV2.S COVID-19 vaccine or a placebo. The CDR3 spells CASSGGDLLSYEQYF. The CDR3 DNA reads TGTGCCAGCAGTGGGGGGGACTTACTGTCCTACGAGCAGTACTTC.